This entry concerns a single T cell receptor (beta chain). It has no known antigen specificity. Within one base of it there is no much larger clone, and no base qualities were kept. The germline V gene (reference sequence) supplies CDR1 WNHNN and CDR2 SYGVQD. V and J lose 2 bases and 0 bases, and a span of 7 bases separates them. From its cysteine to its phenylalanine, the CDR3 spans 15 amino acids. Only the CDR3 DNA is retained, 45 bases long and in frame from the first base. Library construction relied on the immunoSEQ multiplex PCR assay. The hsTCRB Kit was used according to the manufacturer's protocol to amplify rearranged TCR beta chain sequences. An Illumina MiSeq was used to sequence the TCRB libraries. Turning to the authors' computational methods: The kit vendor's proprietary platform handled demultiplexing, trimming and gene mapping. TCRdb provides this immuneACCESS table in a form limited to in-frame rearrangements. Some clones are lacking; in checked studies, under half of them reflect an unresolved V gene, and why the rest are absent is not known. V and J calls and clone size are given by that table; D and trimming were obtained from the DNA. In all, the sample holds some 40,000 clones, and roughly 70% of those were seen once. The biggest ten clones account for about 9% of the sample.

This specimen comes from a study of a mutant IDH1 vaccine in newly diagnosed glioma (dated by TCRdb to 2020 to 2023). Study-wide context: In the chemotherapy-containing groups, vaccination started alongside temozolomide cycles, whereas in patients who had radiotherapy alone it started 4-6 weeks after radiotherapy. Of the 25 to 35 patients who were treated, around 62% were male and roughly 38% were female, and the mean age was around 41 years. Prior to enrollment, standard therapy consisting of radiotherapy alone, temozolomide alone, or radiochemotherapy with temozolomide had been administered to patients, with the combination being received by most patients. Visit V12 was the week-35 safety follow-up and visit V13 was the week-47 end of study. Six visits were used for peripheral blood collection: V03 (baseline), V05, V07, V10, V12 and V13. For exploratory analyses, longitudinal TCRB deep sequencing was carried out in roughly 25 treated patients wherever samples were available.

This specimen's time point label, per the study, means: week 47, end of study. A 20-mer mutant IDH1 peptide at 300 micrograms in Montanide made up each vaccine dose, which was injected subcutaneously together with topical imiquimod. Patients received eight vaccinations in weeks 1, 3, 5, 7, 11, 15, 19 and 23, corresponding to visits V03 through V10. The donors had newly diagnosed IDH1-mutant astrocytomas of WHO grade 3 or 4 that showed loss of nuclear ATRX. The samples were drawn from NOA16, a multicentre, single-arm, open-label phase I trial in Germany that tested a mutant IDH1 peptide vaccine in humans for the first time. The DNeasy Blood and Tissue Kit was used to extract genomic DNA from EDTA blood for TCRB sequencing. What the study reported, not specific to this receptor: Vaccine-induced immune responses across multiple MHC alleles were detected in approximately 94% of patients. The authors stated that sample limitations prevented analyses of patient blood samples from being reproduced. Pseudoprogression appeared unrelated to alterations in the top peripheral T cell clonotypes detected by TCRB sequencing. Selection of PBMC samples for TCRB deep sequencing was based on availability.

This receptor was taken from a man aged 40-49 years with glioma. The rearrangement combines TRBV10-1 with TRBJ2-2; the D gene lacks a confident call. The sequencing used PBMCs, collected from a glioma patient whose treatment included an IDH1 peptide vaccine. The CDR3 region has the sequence CASSEATANTGELFF. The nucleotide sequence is TGCGCCAGCAGTGAGGCCACCGCGAACACCGGGGAGCTGTTTTTT.